A single T cell receptor beta chain is shown here with its context. It has no known antigen specificity. Base-call qualities are not available, and no considerably larger clone is one nucleotide away. Enrolling through a virtual design, the prospective study's participants ranged in age from roughly 18 to 89 years and lived across roughly 23 United States geographic areas. In the prospective study, participants were assigned to cohorts based on the clinical history participants reported in a screening survey and a study questionnaire. ImmuneRACE Cohort 3 recovered participants were defined by two consecutive negative NP/OP PCR tests, healthcare professional clearance, or symptom resolution. Each participant in the prospective study had whole blood, serum and a nasopharyngeal or oropharyngeal swab collected by mobile phlebotomists. Participants in the prospective study had the option to provide additional blood draws and questionnaires over a roughly 2-month period. Blood samples from the prospective study were shipped frozen or at room temperature prior to DNA extraction.

V is trimmed back by 3 bases and J by 6 bases, and the junction contains 7 bases that no gene match accounts for. The CDR3, cysteine through phenylalanine, is 15 amino acids long. The retained sequence is limited to the CDR3, 45 bases, with the frame set at the first base. The germline V gene (reference sequence) specifies WNHNN as CDR1 and SYGVQD as CDR2. The data were obtained in a study of blood T cell repertoires in COVID-19 (dated by TCRdb to 2018 to 2020). Notes on the research overall: Samples covering the acute and convalescent phases of COVID-19 were provided by collaborators in the United States, Italy and Spain. The prospective study material was composed of cDNA or gDNA derived from T cells, B-cell-depleted T cells, or PBMCs. Deeply sampled blood TCRbeta repertoires from subjects exposed to, actively infected with, or recovered from COVID-19 were included in the dataset. The repertoires were made available in a free public database intended to serve as a resource for research on the immune response to SARS-CoV-2. The samples were drawn from two sources: the first 160 participants of the ongoing ImmuneRACE study, and over 950 subjects contributed by 6 global collaborators. The sample metadata nearly always contained a de-identified subject ID, COVID-19 status, age in years and sex. Where available, HLA class I and class II types were taken from metadata supplied by the sample provider and were not determined by assay-based typing.

General findings and caveats noted by the study authors: The amount of clinical and demographic metadata varied by source and participant and was provided uncurated.

TCRbeta CDR3 regions were amplified from genomic DNA by means of the immunoSEQ Assay, a bias-controlled multiplex PCR. On the study's bioinformatics: Within the assay, amplification of reference gene primers was used to estimate how many nucleated cells each sample contained. To quantify the absolute abundance of each unique TCRbeta CDR3 rearrangement, sequence reads were collapsed and filtered. Productive Simpson clonality was computed per sample as the square root of Simpson's diversity index over productive rearrangements. In TCRdb, the immuneACCESS table is reduced to in-frame sequences with V and J assigned. These tables do not hold every clone; where another copy was compared, an unresolved V gene accounts for under half, and the others remain unexplained. Clonal size and the V and J genes are those of that table, whereas D and trimming came from the DNA. The sample has 350,000 to 400,000 clones on record, around nine tenths of them singletons. Of the sample, about 1.8% is held by the ten largest clones.

Input material: PBMCs or T cells enriched from blood (not recorded which). The chain uses TRBV10-1 and TRBJ2-3, and 9 junctional nucleotides match TRBD2. The clonotype was recovered from a woman in her twenties or thirties who had recovered from COVID-19. The DNA sequence follows: TGCGCCAGCAGTGATATTAGGCGGGAGGGCGATACGCAGTATTTT. This yields the protein CASSDIRREGDTQYF.